The following is a T cell receptor beta chain sequence with its context. Its antigen is currently unknown. The source of the sample is a study of shared clonotypes between healthy human individuals. Points from the study as a whole: Since donors were few, the genetic and exposure-history diversity represented was limited.

V gave up 4 bases and J gave up 0 bases, with 13 bases separating them. The CDR3 has 15 residues. The germline CDR1 and CDR2 sequences are ENHRY and SYGVKD. The input for sorted-subset replicate PCRs was around 200 ng DNA, 25,000 to 30,000 T cell genomes. TCRdb's copy holds only in-frame clones and misses some; the assay was immunoSEQ multiplex PCR. This sample has roughly 1.4 million clones, with just under 99% found just once. Into CD45RA+ naive and CD45RA-negative memory subsets, the CD4+ cells were split. The material sequenced was naive CD4+ T cells sorted from blood. Sample subset: CD45RA+ positively selected. The V gene is TRBV10-3, the J gene TRBJ2-7; D remains unclear. The receptor was derived from a man between 25 and 39 years old in good health. The CDR3 loop is CAISGRASSSYEQYF. The CDR3 DNA sequence: TGTGCCATCAGTGGGAGAGCTTCCAGCTCCTACGAGCAGTACTTC.